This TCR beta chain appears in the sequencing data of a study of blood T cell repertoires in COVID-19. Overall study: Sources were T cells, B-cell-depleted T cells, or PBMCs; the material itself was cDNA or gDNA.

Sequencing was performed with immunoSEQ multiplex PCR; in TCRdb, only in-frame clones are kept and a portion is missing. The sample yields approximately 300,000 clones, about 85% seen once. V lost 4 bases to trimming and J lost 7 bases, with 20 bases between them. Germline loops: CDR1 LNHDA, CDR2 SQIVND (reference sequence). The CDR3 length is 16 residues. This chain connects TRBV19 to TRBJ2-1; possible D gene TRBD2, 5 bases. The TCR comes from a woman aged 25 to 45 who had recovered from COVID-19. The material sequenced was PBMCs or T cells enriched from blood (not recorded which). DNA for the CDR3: TGTGCCAGTAGTAGCCTCGGGGTCGGGTCTTCGAATGAGCAGTTCTTC. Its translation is CASSSLGVGSSNEQFF.